The present TCR beta chain was sequenced within a study of cytomegalovirus exposure and HLA in healthy donors. Study as a whole: Earlier sequencing of approximately 200 million T cells yielded roughly 120 million unique TCR beta sequences.

Study-level points and caveats: As a later analysis showed, several of the most significant clusters appeared to be linked to common viral pathogens.

CDR1 and CDR2 (germline): MGHRA, YSYEKL. The CDR3 runs 16 residues. This clone was observed a handful of times. Antigen unknown. The PCR contained 60 Vbeta and 13 Jbeta primers. Generated by immunoSEQ multiplex PCR, the TCRdb table keeps only in-frame clones and is missing some. This sample has about 85,000 clones, with around three fifths found just once. The chain couples TRBV4-1 to TRBJ2-5, with 7 bases matching TRBD2. Near its end, the DNA agrees better with TRBJ2-7, so the J call may be wrong. The origin of this receptor is a man aged 25 to 40 in good health and CMV-seronegative. The sample comprised PBMCs. The CDR3 loop is CASSQITGGSSYEQYF. The DNA for the CDR3 is TGCGCCAGCAGCCAAATTACCGGGGGGAGCTCCTACGAGCAGTACTTC.